This T cell receptor (beta chain) originates from a study of T cell changes during pregnancy in multiple sclerosis. Clones were sequenced by immunoSEQ multiplex PCR, and TCRdb holds only the in-frame ones, with some missing. The sample consists of approximately 100,000 clones, 80% to 95% of them appearing once. Germline CDR1 and CDR2: SEHNR and FQNEAQ (reference sequence). V lost 2 bases and J lost 3, with 7 bases in between. This CDR3 is built from 14 residues. The chain joins TRBV7-9 to TRBJ2-2; D is ambiguous. The sample here was peripheral blood, taken in the first trimester of pregnancy. The origin of this receptor is a female donor with multiple sclerosis, enrolled in a pregnancy study. CDR3 coding DNA: TGTGCCAGCAGCTTAAAAACTGACACCGGGGAGCTGTTTTTT. This translates into CASSLKTDTGELFF.